One sample yielded the 13 T cell receptor beta chains listed below, sequenced in a study of blood T cell repertoires in COVID-19. Assay: immunoSEQ multiplex PCR; the TCRdb copy retains only in-frame clones and omits some. Of some 190,000 clones listed, 88% were seen once; the top ten hold approximately 1.1%. Sample: peripheral blood. Source of these receptors: a man aged 25 to 40 with acute or convalescent COVID-19.

CDR3 nucleotide sequence: TGTGCCAGTACGGTAGGGGAAGGGAAAAACACTGAAGCTTTCTTT. This translates into CASTVGEGKNTEAFF. This chain connects TRBV19 to TRBJ1-1; D is possibly TRBD1 (5 bases). The V gene's germline CDR1 is LNHDA and CDR2 SQIVND (reference sequence). The CDR3 loop spans 15 amino acids. The V gene lost 7 bases and the J gene lost 2 bases, with 17 bases spanning the gap.

This clone was seen a few times. The chain combines TRBV4-1 with TRBJ1-6; weak D call: TRBD1 (6 bases). The CDR3 is 17 amino acids. V lost 4 bases to trimming and J lost 10 bases, with 23 bases between them. Germline CDR1 reads MGHRA; CDR2 reads YSYEKL. DNA of the CDR3: TGCGCCAGCAGCCTTGGTGCCGCCAGGGGCGCGATGTCACCCCTCCACTTT. Translating gives CASSLGAARGAMSPLHF.

This chain connects TRBV25-1 to TRBJ1-5; TRBD1 agrees at 8 bases. The CDR3 has 14 residues. From germline, CDR1 is MGHDK and CDR2 SYGVNS. With V trimmed by 2 bases and J by 6 bases, 3 bases remained unmatched. This CDR3 is CASSEQGARQPQHF. The CDR3 region has the DNA TGTGCCAGCAGTGAACAGGGGGCGCGTCAGCCCCAGCATTTT.

The chain employs TRBV28 and TRBJ2-1; weak D call: TRBD1 (5 bases). Trimming shortened V by 3 bases and J by 7 bases, and 7 bases separated the two germline ends. The length of the CDR3 is 12 residues. Per germline, CDR1 MDHEN and CDR2 SYDVKM. The CDR3 loop reads CASSLGPNEQFF. Here the CDR3 DNA reads TGTGCCAGCAGTTTGGGGCCAAATGAGCAGTTCTTC.

CDR3 in DNA: TGTGCCGTAGGAGCTGAAGCTTTCTTT. Its translation: CAVGAEAFF. The J gene is TRBJ1-1, the V gene TRBV6-6; D is undetermined. V dropped 11 bases and J dropped 6 bases, with 7 bases sitting between them. From germline, CDR1 is MNHNY and CDR2 SVGAGI (reference sequence). The CDR3 totals 9 residues.

The chain carries TRBV9 and TRBJ2-5, with 7 bases aligning to TRBD1. Germline values: CDR1 SGDLS, CDR2 YYNGEE. The junction had 5 bases not matched to a gene; V was cut back by 4 bases and J by 2 bases. This CDR3 is built from 14 residues. Here the CDR3 reads CASSPGTAQETQYF. CDR3 nucleotide sequence: TGTGCCAGCAGCCCCGGGACAGCTCAAGAGACCCAGTACTTC.

J is TRBJ1-2 and V is TRBV5-1, with TRBD1 as a possible D gene (6 bases). The CDR3 totals 15 residues. Germline assignment: CDR1 SGHRS and CDR2 YFSETQ. Trimming shortened V by 2 bases and J by 0 bases, and 11 bases separated the two germline ends. In DNA form, the CDR3 reads TGCGCCAGCAGCTTTAACAGGGCAGCTAACTATGGCTACACCTTC. Protein: CASSFNRAANYGYTF.

This clone was seen only a few times. For the CDR3, the DNA is TGTGCCAGCAGTTTTAGCGGGGGCTCCTACGAGCAGTACTTC. Residues: CASSFSGGSYEQYF. The V gene is TRBV28, the J gene TRBJ2-7; 9 bases fit TRBD2. Germline V gene data show CDR1 as MDHEN and CDR2 as SYDVKM. This CDR3 region has 14 residues. V trimming: 3 bases; J trimming: 0 bases; junction bases outside the gene matches: 0.

The chain combines TRBV28 with TRBJ2-1; D uncertain. The CDR3 runs 11 residues. CDR1 and CDR2 from the germline V gene are MDHEN and SYDVKM. V was clipped by 6 bases and J by 12 bases, with 12 bases between them. CDR3 coding DNA: TGTGCCAGCAGGTCACGCCGAGGGCAGTTCTTC. The encoded protein is CASRSRRGQFF.

V is TRBV15 and J is TRBJ2-2; D gene unclear. V lost 0 bases to trimming and J lost 4 bases, with 6 bases between them. CDR3 length: 14 residues. Looked up from germline, CDR1 is LNHNV and CDR2 is YYDKDF (reference sequence). The CDR3: CATSREESTGELFF. CDR3 in DNA: TGTGCCACCAGCAGAGAGGAGAGCACCGGGGAGCTGTTTTTT.

The chain is built from TRBV2 and TRBJ2-7; a possible D gene is TRBD2 (5 bases). Deletions cut 3 bases from V and 2 bases from J, with 11 bases between. The CDR3 is 14 amino acids. CDR1 and CDR2 from the germline V gene are SNHLY and FYNNEI. CDR3 sequence reads: CASSDRGMAYEQYF. DNA of the CDR3: TGTGCCAGCAGTGACCGGGGTATGGCCTACGAGCAGTACTTC.

The chain uses TRBV19 and TRBJ1-5, with unresolved D. CDR1 LNHDA and CDR2 SQIVND come from the germline V gene (reference sequence). CDR3 length: 16 amino acids. Trimming removed 7 bases from V and 4 bases from J, with 20 bases in between. CDR3: CASTPFGGFSNQPQHF. The DNA for the CDR3 is TGTGCCAGTACCCCCTTTGGAGGCTTTAGTAATCAGCCCCAGCATTTT.

The rearrangement links TRBV12-3 or TRBV12-4 to TRBJ2-1; perhaps TRBD2 as D (5 bases). There are 13 residues in the CDR3. Trimming removed 3 bases at V and 7 bases at J, with 10 bases between. The CDR3 region is CASSFEGTNEQFF. The CDR3 DNA follows: TGTGCCAGCAGTTTCGAGGGAACTAATGAGCAGTTCTTC.